This T cell receptor (beta chain) was sequenced in a study of cytomegalovirus exposure and HLA in healthy donors. Study as a whole: Most donors, more than 80% of over 300 genotyped, fell in the Caucasian-associated ancestry cluster.

The donors were healthy bone marrow donors. Regarding this clone: The antigen remains undetermined.

V was pared by 1 base and J by 6 bases, with 7 bases between. The CDR3 has 11 residues. Germline V gene sequence: CDR1 DFQATT, CDR2 SNEGSKA (reference sequence). Broader study findings: Several of the most significant clusters appeared, in a later analysis, to be linked to common viral pathogens. The study labeled fewer than 200 TCR beta chains cytomegalovirus-associated.

A multiplex PCR was run with 60 Vbeta primers and 13 Jbeta primers. The assay was immunoSEQ multiplex PCR, and TCRdb's table has in-frame clones only and misses some. The ten top clones account for approximately 2.1%, within a sample of about 50,000 clones. The rearrangement links TRBV20-1 to TRBJ2-7; D gene unclear. The sequenced material came from PBMCs. The source of this sequence is a woman aged 18-29 years in good health and CMV-seronegative. The DNA for the CDR3 is TGCAGTGCTAGAGTGTCCATCGAGCAGTACTTC. Encoded protein: CSARVSIEQYF.